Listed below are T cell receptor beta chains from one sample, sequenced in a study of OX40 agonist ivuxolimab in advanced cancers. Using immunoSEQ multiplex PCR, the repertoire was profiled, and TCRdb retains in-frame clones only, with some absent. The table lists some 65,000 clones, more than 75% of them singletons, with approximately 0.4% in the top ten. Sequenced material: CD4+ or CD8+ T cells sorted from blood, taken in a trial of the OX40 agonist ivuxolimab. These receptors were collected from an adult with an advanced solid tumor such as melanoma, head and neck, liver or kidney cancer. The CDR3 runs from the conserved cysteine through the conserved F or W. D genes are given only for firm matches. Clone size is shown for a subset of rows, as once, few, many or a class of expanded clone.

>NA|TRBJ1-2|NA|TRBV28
CASLTTGTVGGYTF
TGTGCCAGCCTAACTACCGGGACGGTGGGGGGCTACACCTTC
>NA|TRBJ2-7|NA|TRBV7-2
CASRATGSSYEQYF
TGTGCCAGCAGGGCGACCGGCAGCTCCTACGAGCAGTACTTC
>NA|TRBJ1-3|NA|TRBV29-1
CSVPGVSGNTIYF
TGCAGCGTTCCGGGGGTCTCTGGAAACACCATATATTTT
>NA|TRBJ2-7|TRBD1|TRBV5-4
CASSFGQAYEQYF
TGTGCCAGCAGCTTTGGACAGGCCTACGAGCAGTACTTC
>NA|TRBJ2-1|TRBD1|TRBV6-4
CASSDSDRGRQLFF
TGTGCCAGCAGTGACTCGGACAGGGGGCGCCAACTGTTCTTC
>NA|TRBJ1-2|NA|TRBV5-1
CASSSGPFYGYTF
TGCGCCAGCAGCTCCGGGCCCTTCTATGGCTACACCTTC
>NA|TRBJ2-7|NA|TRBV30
CAWGKESCEQYF
TGTGCCTGGGGTAAGGAGTCGTGCGAGCAGTACTTC
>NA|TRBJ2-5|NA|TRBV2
CASSVEFGTQYF
TGTGCCAGCTCCGTGGAGTTCGGGACCCAGTACTTC
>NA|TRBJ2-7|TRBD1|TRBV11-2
CASSLGGTGSYEQYF
TGTGCCAGCAGCTTAGGTGGGACAGGGTCCTACGAGCAGTACTTC
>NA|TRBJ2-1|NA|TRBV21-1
CARFSGKIRANEQFF
TGTGCCAGGTTTTCGGGCAAAATCCGGGCCAATGAGCAGTTCTTC
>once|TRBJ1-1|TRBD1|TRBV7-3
CASSFSGQDEAFF
TGTGCCAGCAGCTTCAGCGGACAGGATGAAGCTTTCTTT
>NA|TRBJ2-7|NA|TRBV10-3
CAISVGLLEQYF
TGTGCCATCAGTGTGGGGCTTCTCGAGCAGTACTTC
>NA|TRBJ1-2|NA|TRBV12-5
CASGQETAGGYTF
TGTGCTAGTGGTCAGGAGACAGCTGGGGGCTACACCTTC
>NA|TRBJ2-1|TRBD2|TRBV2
CASKGLEGQNEQFF
TGTGCCAGCAAGGGACTAGAGGGCCAGAATGAGCAGTTCTTC
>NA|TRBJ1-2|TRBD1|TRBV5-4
CASSLGQGGSTDGYTF
TGTGCCAGCAGCTTGGGACAGGGAGGTTCGACGGATGGCTACACCTTC
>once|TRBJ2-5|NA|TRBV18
CASSPPDGQETQYF
TGTGCCAGCTCACCGCCGGACGGACAAGAGACCCAGTACTTC
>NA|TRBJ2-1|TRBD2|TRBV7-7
CASSLRLAGDPSYNEQFF
TGTGCCAGCAGCTTACGACTAGCGGGGGATCCCTCCTACAATGAGCAGTTCTTC
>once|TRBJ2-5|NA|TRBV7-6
CASTPRGQETQYF
TGTGCCAGCACCCCAAGGGGTCAAGAGACCCAGTACTTC
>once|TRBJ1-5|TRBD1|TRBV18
CASSPPGQGNNQPQHF
TGTGCCAGCTCACCACCGGGACAGGGCAACAATCAGCCCCAGCATTTT
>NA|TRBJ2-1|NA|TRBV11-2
CASSHRANEQFF
TGTGCCAGCAGCCATCGGGCGAATGAGCAGTTCTTC
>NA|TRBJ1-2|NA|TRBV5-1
CASSLSSGSNYGYTF
TGCGCCAGCAGCTTGTCGTCAGGGAGTAACTATGGCTACACCTTC
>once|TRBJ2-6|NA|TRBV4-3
CASSQGHSGANVLTF
TGCGCCAGCAGCCAAGGCCACTCTGGGGCCAACGTCCTGACTTTC
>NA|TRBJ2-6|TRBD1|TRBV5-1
CASRRTGDGANVLTF
TGCGCCAGCAGGAGAACAGGGGATGGGGCCAACGTCCTGACTTTC
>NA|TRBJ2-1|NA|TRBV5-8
CASSLRGAPYNEQFF
TGTGCCAGCAGCTTGCGGGGGGCCCCCTACAATGAGCAGTTCTTC
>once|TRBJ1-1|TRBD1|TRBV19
CASSIQGASNTEAFF
TGTGCCAGTAGTATTCAGGGGGCGTCGAACACTGAAGCTTTCTTT